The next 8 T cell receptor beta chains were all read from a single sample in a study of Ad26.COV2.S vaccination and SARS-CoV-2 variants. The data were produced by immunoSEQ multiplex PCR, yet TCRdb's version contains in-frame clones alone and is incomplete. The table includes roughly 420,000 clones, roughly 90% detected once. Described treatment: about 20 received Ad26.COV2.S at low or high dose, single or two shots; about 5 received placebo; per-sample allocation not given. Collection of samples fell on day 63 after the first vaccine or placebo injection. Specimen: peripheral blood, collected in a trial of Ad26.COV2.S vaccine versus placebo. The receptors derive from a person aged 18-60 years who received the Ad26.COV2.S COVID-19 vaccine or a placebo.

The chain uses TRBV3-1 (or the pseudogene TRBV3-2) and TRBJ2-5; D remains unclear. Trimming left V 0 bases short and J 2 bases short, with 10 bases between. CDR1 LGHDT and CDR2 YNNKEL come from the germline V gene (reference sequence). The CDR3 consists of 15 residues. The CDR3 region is CASSQDQDGQETQYF. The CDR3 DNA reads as TGTGCCAGCAGCCAAGATCAGGATGGACAAGAGACCCAGTACTTC.

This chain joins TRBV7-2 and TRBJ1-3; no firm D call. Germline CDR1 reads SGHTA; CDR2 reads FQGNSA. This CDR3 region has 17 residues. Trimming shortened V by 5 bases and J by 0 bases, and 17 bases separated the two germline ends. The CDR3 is CASSPFLSGSSGNTIYF. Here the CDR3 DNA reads TGTGCCAGCAGCCCTTTTTTATCCGGCAGCTCTGGAAACACCATATATTTT.

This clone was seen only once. CDR3 amino acids: CASSPPTGADYEQYF. As DNA, the CDR3 is TGTGCCAGCTCACCACCGACAGGGGCGGACTACGAGCAGTACTTC. The chain couples TRBV18 to TRBJ2-7; 8 bases match TRBD1. J gave up 3 bases and V 0 bases, and 4 bases lay outside the gene matches. The germline CDR1 and CDR2 sequences are KGHSH and LQKENI. The CDR3 extends over 15 amino acids.

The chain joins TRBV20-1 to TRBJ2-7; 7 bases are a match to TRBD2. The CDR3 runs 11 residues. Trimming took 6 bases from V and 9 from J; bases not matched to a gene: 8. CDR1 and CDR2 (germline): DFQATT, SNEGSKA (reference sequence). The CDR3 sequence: CSAPLAPLQYF. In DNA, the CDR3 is TGCAGTGCCCCACTAGCGCCGCTGCAGTACTTC.

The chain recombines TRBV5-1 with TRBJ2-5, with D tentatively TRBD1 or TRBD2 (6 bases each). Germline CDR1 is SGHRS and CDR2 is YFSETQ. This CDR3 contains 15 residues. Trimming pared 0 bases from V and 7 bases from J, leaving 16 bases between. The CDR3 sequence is CASSLALGGLGTQYF. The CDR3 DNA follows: TGCGCCAGCAGCTTGGCCTTAGGGGGGCTTGGGACCCAGTACTTC.

Written as DNA, the CDR3 is TGCGCCAGCAGCTTGGCAGCGGGGGGGCAAGAGACCCAGTACTTC. Translating gives CASSLAAGGQETQYF. The chain joins TRBV5-1 to TRBJ2-5; 10 positions agree with TRBD2. The germline gives CDR1 SGHRS, CDR2 YFSETQ. The ends lost 0 bases at V and 2 bases at J; junction bases unmatched: 1. The length of the CDR3 is 15 residues.

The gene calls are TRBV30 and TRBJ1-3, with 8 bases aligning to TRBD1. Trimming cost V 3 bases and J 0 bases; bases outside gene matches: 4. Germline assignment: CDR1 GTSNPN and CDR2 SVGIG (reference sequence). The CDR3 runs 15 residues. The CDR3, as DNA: TGTGCCTGGAGACAGGGGGGCGCCTCTGGAAACACCATATATTTT. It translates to CAWRQGGASGNTIYF. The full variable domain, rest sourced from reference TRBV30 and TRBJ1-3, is SQTIHQWPATLVQPVGSPLSLECTVEGTSNPNLYWYRQAAGRGLQLLFYSVGIGQISSEVPQNLSASRPQDRQFILSSKKLLLSDSGFYLCAWRQGGASGNTIYFGEGSWLTVV.

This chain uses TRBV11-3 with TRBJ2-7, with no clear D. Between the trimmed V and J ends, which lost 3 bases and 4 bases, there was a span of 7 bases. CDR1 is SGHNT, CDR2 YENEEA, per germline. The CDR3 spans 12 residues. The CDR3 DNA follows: TGTGCCAGCAGCTTGCGGCCTTACGAGCAGTACTTC. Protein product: CASSLRPYEQYF. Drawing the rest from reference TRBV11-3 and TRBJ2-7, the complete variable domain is EAGVVQSPRYKIIEKKQPVAFWCNPISGHNTLYWYLQNLGQGPELLIRYENEEAVDDSQLPKDRFSAERLKGVDSTLKIQPAELGDSAVYLCASSLRPYEQYFGPGTRLTVT.